The 10 T cell receptor beta chains presented below share a single source sample, sequenced in a study of blood T cell repertoires in COVID-19 (dated by TCRdb to 2018 to 2021). The library relied on the immunoSEQ multiplex PCR assay. TCRdb stores this immuneACCESS table with in-frame sequences only. Part of the clones is absent; in the studies checked, under half of the shortfall reflects unresolved V genes, and no reason is known for the rest. The sample includes about 90,000 clones, with roughly 80% observed a single time. The ten top clones hold approximately 10% of the sample. Sequencing used peripheral blood. These receptors were taken from a woman in her 70s with active or convalescent COVID-19.

V gene TRBV7-2 combines with J gene TRBJ1-2; 7 positions agree with TRBD1. Germline assignment: CDR1 SGHTA and CDR2 FQGNSA. This CDR3 contains 14 residues. V trimming: 5 bases; J trimming: 2 bases; junction bases outside the gene matches: 5. CDR3 residues: CASSTGVSNYGYTF. The DNA of the CDR3 is TGTGCCAGCAGCACAGGGGTTTCGAACTATGGCTACACCTTC.

This chain links TRBV19 with TRBJ1-2, with D maybe TRBD1 (6 bases). The CDR3 is 15 residues long. CDR1 is LNHDA and CDR2 is SQIVND in the germline V gene (reference sequence). V lost 7 bases, J lost 2 bases, and 17 bases lay in between. This chain's CDR3 is CASTQWAQGNYGYTF. CDR3 nucleotides: TGTGCCAGTACCCAATGGGCACAGGGAAACTATGGCTACACCTTC.

The J gene is TRBJ1-1, the V gene TRBV9; the D gene is possibly TRBD1 (5 bases). Germline loops: CDR1 SGDLS, CDR2 YYNGEE. This CDR3 is 13 amino acids long. Deletions cut 3 bases from V and 10 bases from J, with 16 bases between. The CDR3 loop reads CASSGPIGGAAFF. As DNA, the CDR3 is TGTGCCAGCAGCGGACCCATCGGGGGAGCAGCTTTCTTT.

The chain's CDR3 is CASSAQGLGGNTIYF. The CDR3 DNA reads as TGTGCCAGCAGCGCACAGGGTCTTGGTGGAAACACCATATATTTT. The J gene is TRBJ1-3, the V gene TRBV7-9, with D perhaps TRBD1 (6 bases). CDR3 length: 15 amino acids. V was cut by 5 bases and J by 3 bases, with 14 bases left in between. The germline V gene encodes CDR1 SEHNR and CDR2 FQNEAQ (reference sequence). The full variable domain, rest sourced from reference TRBV7-9 and TRBJ1-3, is DTGVSQNPRHKITKRGQNVTFRCDPISEHNRLYWYRQTLGQGPEFLTYFQNEAQLEKSRLLSDRFSAERPKGSFSTLEIQRTEQGDSAMYLCASSAQGLGGNTIYFGEGSWLTVV.

This clone has a single count. The chain carries TRBV27 and TRBJ2-1, with TRBD1 as a possible D gene (6 bases). The CDR3 spans 15 residues. Germline loops: CDR1 MNHEY, CDR2 SMNVEV (reference sequence). V lost 0 bases, J lost 6 bases, and 12 bases lay in between. CDR3 coding DNA: TGTGCCAGCAGTTTATCGAGGACAGTCTTCAATGAGCAGTTCTTC. Translating gives CASSLSRTVFNEQFF.

This clone was detected a few times. CDR3 loop: CASSSGQGMSPGELFF. CDR3 sequence (DNA): TGTGCCAGCAGTTCAGGACAGGGAATGTCTCCCGGGGAGCTGTTTTTT. V gene TRBV6-5 combines with J gene TRBJ2-2, with 8 bases that match TRBD1. The CDR3 length is 16 residues. V lost 4 bases, J lost 6 bases, and 10 bases stayed unmatched. Germline CDR1 and CDR2: MNHEY and SVGAGI.

This clone was recorded only once. The V call is TRBV28, the J call TRBJ1-2, with D perhaps matching TRBD1 (6 bases). Trimming pared 5 bases from V and 5 bases from J, leaving 9 bases between. This CDR3 has 12 residues. The V gene's germline CDR1 is MDHEN and CDR2 SYDVKM. CDR3 bases: TGTGCCAGCAGTCCAGGGGATTATGGCTACACCTTC. This sequence encodes CASSPGDYGYTF.

The chain recombines TRBV25-1 with TRBJ1-1, with D tentatively TRBD1 (5 bases). From germline, CDR1 is MGHDK and CDR2 SYGVNS. The CDR3 is 13 residues long. Trimming took off 7 bases at V and 4 bases at J, with 13 bases between the two ends. In DNA, the CDR3 is TGTGCCAGCATATTTCGGGACTCCACTGAAGCTTTCTTT. It specifies CASIFRDSTEAFF.

V and J are TRBV3-1 (or the pseudogene TRBV3-2) and TRBJ1-2; D ambiguous. The germline V gene encodes CDR1 LGHDT and CDR2 YNNKEL (reference sequence). V lost 4 bases and J 4 bases, leaving 7 bases between the germline ends. This CDR3 comprises 12 residues. The CDR3 protein is CASSLGVYGYTF. DNA of the CDR3: TGTGCCAGCAGCCTCGGGGTCTATGGCTACACCTTC.

This chain uses TRBV18 with TRBJ1-4; D is possibly TRBD1 (5 bases). This CDR3 spans 18 amino acids. Germline V gene sequence: CDR1 KGHSH, CDR2 LQKENI. V was cut by 0 bases and J by 0 bases, with 14 bases left in between. The CDR3 DNA reads TGTGCCAGCTCACCACCGGAAGGACACTTAGCAACTAATGAAAAACTGTTTTTT. Its protein product is CASSPPEGHLATNEKLFF.